Here is one T cell receptor beta chain with its context. Its antigen is unidentified. V shed 2 bases and J 0 bases; nucleotides not matched to a gene: 4. The germline V gene has CDR1 SGHNT and CDR2 YYREEE (reference sequence). This CDR3 is 18 amino acids long. This sample is drawn from a study of T cells after yellow fever vaccination. Study in general: It was SMART-Seq v4 Ultra Low Input that prepared the fractions with low cell numbers. Study results and limitations: The presence of abundant clonotypes contaminating from the bulk population was possible in FACS-sorted repertoires. Across the CD4 and CD8 compartments, a small share of clonotypes was present in both.

In making TCR cDNA, 5'RACE template switching added a universal primer site and UMIs to it. TCRdb called the 5' RACE reads again in MiXCR, with one record for every CDR3 protein. The profile shows around 140,000 distinct CDR3 sequences, 7.7% of them singletons. The clonotype originates from a young man who received the YFV17D yellow fever vaccine. The source material was CD4+ T cells sorted from PBMCs, sampled 5 days after the yellow fever booster vaccination. V usage is TRBV5-4 and J usage is TRBJ2-1; 14 nucleotides align to TRBD2. CDR3 sequence reads: CASSFWGTSGSSYNEQFF. The CDR3, as DNA: TGTGCCAGCAGCTTTTGGGGGACTAGCGGGAGCTCCTACAATGAGCAGTTCTTC.